This TCR beta chain was profiled in a study of blood T cell repertoires in COVID-19. Sequenced by immunoSEQ multiplex PCR; TCRdb stores in-frame clones only, minus some. The sample includes 150,000 to 200,000 clones, roughly 90% of them seen just once. CDR3 length: 12 amino acids. From germline, CDR1 is SGHDN and CDR2 FVKESK. V dropped 5 bases and J dropped 9 bases, with 14 bases sitting between them. The chain employs TRBV14 and TRBJ2-7; no clear D gene. This sequence originates from a woman aged 45-65 years who had recovered from COVID-19. Sequenced material: PBMCs or T cells enriched from blood (not recorded which). CDR3 loop: CASSTRDTRQYF. The CDR3 DNA sequence: TGTGCCAGCAGCACCCGAGATACGCGGCAGTACTTC.